The 7 T cell receptor beta chains below come from one sample, sequenced in a study of cytomegalovirus exposure and HLA in healthy donors. Amplification used 60 Vbeta primers and 13 Jbeta primers. Clones were sequenced by immunoSEQ multiplex PCR, and TCRdb holds only the in-frame ones, with some missing. The data hold about 240,000 clones, with 70% to 90% observed a single time. Material: PBMCs. The receptors shown here come from a woman in her fifties or sixties in good health and CMV-seropositive.

The chain carries TRBV6-5 and TRBJ1-5, with D unresolved. V lost 5 bases to trimming and J lost 6 bases, with 14 bases between them. This CDR3 is 14 amino acids long. Germline lookup yields CDR1 MNHEY and CDR2 SVGAGI. The CDR3 is CASSPLGLFQPQHF. The CDR3 region has the DNA TGTGCCAGCAGTCCCCTTGGGCTCTTTCAGCCCCAGCATTTT.

The rearrangement uses TRBV9 and TRBJ2-5; D is uncertain. Germline CDR1 reads SGDLS; CDR2 reads YYNGEE. CDR3 size: 13 residues. The V and J ends lost 0 bases and 2 bases respectively, with 5 bases between them. As DNA, the CDR3 is TGTGCCAGCAGCGTAGACAGTCAAGAGACCCAGTACTTC. It encodes CASSVDSQETQYF.

Concerning this clone: Other nucleotide sequences in the sample specify the same CDR3. The V gene is TRBV18, the J gene TRBJ1-1; D not resolved. The CDR3 totals 13 residues. V lost 6 bases and J 0 bases, leaving 8 bases between the germline ends. Germline CDR1 is KGHSH and CDR2 is LQKENI. CDR3 in DNA: TGTGCCAGCTCTGGCCAGTTGAACACTGAAGCTTTCTTT. Amino acids: CASSGQLNTEAFF.

This clone was recorded a few times. The gene calls are TRBV5-4 and TRBJ1-3; TRBD1 is a possible D gene (6 bases). CDR1 and CDR2 (germline): SGHNT, YYREEE (reference sequence). V was shortened by 0 bases and J by 3 bases, with 10 bases between the two germline ends. The CDR3 has 15 amino acids. For the CDR3, the DNA is TGTGCCAGCAGCTTGGAGGGGGGGCTTGGAAACACCATATATTTT. Translation: CASSLEGGLGNTIYF.

J is TRBJ2-7 and V is TRBV28; TRBD2 agrees at 13 bases. V shed 5 bases and J 7 bases; nucleotides not matched to a gene: 11. In germline, CDR1 is MDHEN, CDR2 SYDVKM. This CDR3 has 16 residues. The CDR3 region has the DNA TGTGCCAGCAGTCTCTCAACTAGCGGGAGGGTAGGGGAGCAGTACTTC. Its protein is CASSLSTSGRVGEQYF. The full variable domain, completed using reference TRBV28 and TRBJ2-7, is DVKVTQSSRYLVKRTGEKVFLECVQDMDHENMFWYRQDPGLGLRLIYFSYDVKMKEKGDIPEGYSVSREKKERFSLILESASTNQTSMYLCASSLSTSGRVGEQYFGPGTRLTVT.

This chain uses TRBV5-1 with TRBJ2-3; D remains ambiguous. Germline CDR1 and CDR2: SGHRS and YFSETQ. The V and J ends lost 0 bases and 2 bases respectively, with 7 bases between them. The CDR3 extends over 14 amino acids. CDR3 amino acids: CASSLASPTDTQYF. In DNA form, the CDR3 reads TGCGCCAGCAGCTTGGCTAGTCCCACAGATACGCAGTATTTT.

This clone was recorded only once. The rearrangement joins TRBV28 to TRBJ1-3; 7 bases map to TRBD1. CDR3 length: 15 residues. V trimming: 5 bases; J trimming: 4 bases; junction bases outside the gene matches: 8. CDR1 is MDHEN and CDR2 is SYDVKM in the germline V gene. CDR3 DNA sequence: TGTGCCAGCAGTACCTCCCTGACAGGGGGAAACACCATATATTTT. Amino acid sequence: CASSTSLTGGNTIYF.